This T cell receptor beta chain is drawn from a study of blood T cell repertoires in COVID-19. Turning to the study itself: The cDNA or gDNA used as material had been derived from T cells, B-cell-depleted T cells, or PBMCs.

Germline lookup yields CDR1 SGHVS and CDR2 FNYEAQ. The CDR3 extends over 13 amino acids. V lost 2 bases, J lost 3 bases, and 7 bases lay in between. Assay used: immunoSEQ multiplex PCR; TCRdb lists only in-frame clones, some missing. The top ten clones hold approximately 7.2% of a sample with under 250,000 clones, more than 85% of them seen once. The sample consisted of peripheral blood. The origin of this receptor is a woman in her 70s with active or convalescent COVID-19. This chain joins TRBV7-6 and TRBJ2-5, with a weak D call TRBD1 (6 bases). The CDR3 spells CASSLKGEETQYF. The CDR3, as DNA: TGTGCCAGCAGCTTAAAGGGGGAAGAGACCCAGTACTTC.